These 28 T cell receptor beta chains came from one sample sequenced in a study of read filtering for tumor transcriptome and immune sequencing. The library was built from roughly 400 ng RNA with molecular barcoded adaptors for alpha/delta and beta/gamma chains. MiXCR was run by TCRdb on the reads, yielding one entry per CDR3 protein. The repertoire holds around 65,000 distinct CDR3 sequences, with about 21% as singletons. Sample: a population of CD138-negative cells sorted from bone marrow. These receptors were taken from a donor at least 40 years old with multiple myeloma.

This chain connects TRBV5-6 to TRBJ1-1; the D is unclear. The germline gives CDR1 SGHDT, CDR2 YYEEEE. The ends were cut back, 1 base at V and 5 bases at J, with 6 bases in the middle. The CDR3 runs 12 residues. In DNA, the CDR3 is TGTGCCAGCAGCTTGAGGCAGACTGAAGCTTTCTTT. Protein: CASSLRQTEAFF.

This clonotype occurred many times. The rearrangement uses TRBV18 and TRBJ2-1, with TRBD1 identical over 7 bases. This CDR3 has 15 amino acids. Germline CDR1 and CDR2: KGHSH and LQKENI. Unmatched junction bases numbered 7, after V lost 5 bases and J lost 3 bases. CDR3 nucleotide sequence: TGTGCCAGCTCAACTGGGACAGCCGACTACAATGAGCAGTTCTTC. Residues: CASSTGTADYNEQFF.

This sequence joins TRBV14 and TRBJ2-1; perhaps D is TRBD1 or TRBD2 (6 bases each). Trimming shortened V by 4 bases and J by 12 bases, and 16 bases separated the two germline ends. Germline CDR1 is SGHDN and CDR2 is FVKESK. The CDR3 spans 13 residues. The chain's CDR3 is CASSRRDKSGQFF. CDR3 nucleotide sequence: TGTGCCAGCAGCCGGCGGGACAAGAGCGGGCAGTTCTTC.

This clonotype occurred a few times. The chain employs TRBV20-1 and TRBJ2-7, with D perhaps being TRBD1 or TRBD2 (6 bases each). CDR1 and CDR2 from the germline V gene are DFQATT and SNEGSKA (reference sequence). V lost 1 base, J lost 3 bases, and 10 bases lay in between. This CDR3 is built from 13 residues. Here the CDR3 reads CSARAGALYEQYF. In DNA form, the CDR3 reads TGCAGTGCTAGAGCGGGGGCCCTCTACGAGCAGTACTTC.

This clonotype was counted at least ten times. The chain combines TRBV7-2 with TRBJ2-7; TRBD2 is a possible D gene (5 bases). The V end was cut by 5 bases, the J end by 5 bases, with 16 bases between. The CDR3 has 14 amino acids. CDR1 SGHTA and CDR2 FQGNSA come from the germline V gene. In nucleotides, the CDR3 is TGTGCCAGCAGCCCGAGGGTGAGGGTAAACGAGCAGTACTTC. It yields the protein CASSPRVRVNEQYF.

This clonotype was seen ten or more times. J is TRBJ2-3 and V is TRBV29-1; 8 nucleotides line up with TRBD2. V gave up 3 bases and J gave up 5 bases; unmatched junction bases: 4. This CDR3 is 13 amino acids long. Germline V gene lookup returns CDR1 SQVTM and CDR2 ANQGSEA. The chain's CDR3 is CSVEPLAGDTQYF. The CDR3 nucleotides are TGCAGCGTTGAGCCCCTAGCGGGAGATACGCAGTATTTT.

This clonotype has at least ten counts. J is TRBJ2-6 and V is TRBV6-1; D not resolved. V lost 5 bases, J lost 0 bases, and 8 bases lay in between. Germline V gene sequence: CDR1 MNHNS, CDR2 SASEGT. The CDR3 has 15 amino acids. The CDR3 loop is CASSYLRSGANVLTF. The CDR3 coding sequence is TGTGCCAGCAGTTACCTTCGCTCTGGGGCCAACGTCCTGACTTTC.

The V and J genes are TRBV7-8 and TRBJ2-6; TRBD1 agrees at 9 bases. Germline V gene sequence: CDR1 SGHVS, CDR2 FQNEAQ. The CDR3 has 19 residues. The V and J ends lost 5 bases and 0 bases, in that order; junction bases with no gene match: 11. For the CDR3, the DNA is TGTGCCAGCAGCACGCAGACAGGGGGTCATTACTCTGGGGCCAACGTCCTGACTTTC. This translates into CASSTQTGGHYSGANVLTF. The whole variable domain, remainder taken from reference TRBV7-8 and TRBJ2-6, is GAGVSQSPRYKVAKRGQDVALRCDPISGHVSLFWYQQALGQGPEFLTYFQNEAQLDKSGLPSDRFFAERPEGSVSTLKIQRTQQEDSAVYLCASSTQTGGHYSGANVLTFGAGSRLTVL.

This clonotype turned up a few times. V and J are TRBV5-1 and TRBJ1-1; tentatively, D is TRBD1 (5 bases). The CDR3 runs 13 residues. Germline CDR1 is SGHRS and CDR2 is YFSETQ. The ends were cut back, 5 bases at V and 5 bases at J, with 13 bases in the middle. DNA of the CDR3: TGCGCCAGCAGATGGGACGCCCCTACTGAAGCTTTCTTT. Its translation: CASRWDAPTEAFF.

The rearrangement joins TRBV11-2 to TRBJ2-7; D may be TRBD1 (6 bases). The ends were cut back, 5 bases at V and 0 bases at J, with 14 bases in the middle. The CDR3 covers 15 residues. Per germline, CDR1 SGHAT and CDR2 FQNNGV. In DNA form, the CDR3 reads TGTGCCAGCAGCCCACGGACAGAAATCTCCTACGAGCAGTACTTC. It encodes CASSPRTEISYEQYF.

There are many counts of this clonotype. The chain is built from TRBV12-3 or TRBV12-4 and TRBJ1-5; D is uncertain. Trimming left V 4 bases short and J 4 bases short, with 2 bases between. The CDR3 is made up of 11 amino acids. CDR3 bases: TGTGCCAGCAGTTCGAATCAGCCCCAGCATTTT. It encodes CASSSNQPQHF.

The sample holds one count of this clonotype. Germline and junction disagree at one end, which may indicate a read error. The chain has TRBV5-4 and TRBJ2-3; D may be TRBD2 (5 bases). The CDR3 spans 16 residues. Germline-derived CDR1 and CDR2 are SGHNT and YYREEE (reference sequence). The DNA for the CDR3 is TGTGCCAGCAGCGGAATTAGGCAACCTAGCACAGATAAGCAGTATTTT. It is translated as CASSGIRQPSTDKQYF.

This clonotype came up many times. This clone may be a read error of a much larger clone one base away. The genes are TRBV5-1 and TRBJ1-1; weak D call: TRBD1 (5 bases). The CDR3 is made up of 14 amino acids. Deletions cut 7 bases from V and 1 base from J, with 14 bases between. CDR1 and CDR2 (germline): SGHRS, YFSETQ. In DNA, the CDR3 is TGCGCCAGCGGCTCCGGGGCCCCGAACACTGAAGCTTTCTTT. Its protein is CASGSGAPNTEAFF.

This clonotype was seen a few times. A much larger clone sits a single nucleotide away, making a read error possible. The V gene is TRBV29-1, the J gene TRBJ1-1; D is perhaps TRBD1 (6 bases). Trimming cost V 4 bases and J 6 bases, with 18 bases left between them. Germline values: CDR1 SQVTM, CDR2 ANQGSEA. The CDR3 is made up of 14 amino acids. CDR3 region: CSVVPTMTGAEAFF. CDR3 coding DNA: TGCAGCGTTGTTCCCACCATGACAGGCGCTGAAGCTTTCTTT.

The CDR3 loop is CASSLADWTGLLHWGLWGYVLTF. CDR3 nucleotide sequence: TGTGCCAGCAGCTTAGCGGATTGGACAGGGCTACTTCACTGGGGGCTCTGGGGCTACGTCCTGACTTTC. The chain uses TRBV7-2 and TRBJ2-6; 8 bases line up with TRBD1. Per the germline V gene, CDR1 is SGHTA and CDR2 is FQGNSA. V was pared by 0 bases and J by 11 bases, with 30 bases of the junction left unmatched. There are 23 residues in the CDR3.

At least ten counts were recorded for this clonotype. For the CDR3, the DNA is TGTGCCAGCTCACTCCTGACCCCCACAGATACGCAGTATTTT. Translated, it gives CASSLLTPTDTQYF. The chain couples TRBV18 to TRBJ2-3; D is uncertain. V lost 4 bases, J lost 2 bases, and 10 bases lay in between. CDR3 size: 14 residues. Germline CDR1 and CDR2: KGHSH and LQKENI. Based on the CDR3 plus reference TRBV18 and TRBJ2-3, the full variable domain is NAGVMQNPRHLVRRRGQEARLRCSPMKGHSHVYWYRQLPEEGLKFMVYLQKENIIDESGMPKERFSAEFPKEGPSILRIQQVVRGDSAAYFCASSLLTPTDTQYFGPGTRLTVL.

Details on this clonotype: A much larger clone differs by one base, so this may be a read error. The V and J genes are TRBV29-1 and TRBJ2-7; D possibly corresponds to TRBD2 (5 bases). Germline V gives CDR1 SQVTM, CDR2 ANQGSEA. CDR3 length: 12 amino acids. DNA of the CDR3: TGCAGCGTTCGAGGGTTGTCCTACGGGCAGTACTTC. Its translation: CSVRGLSYGQYF.

This clonotype was recorded many times. The chain links TRBV27 to TRBJ2-7, with 9 positions matching TRBD2. Looked up from germline, CDR1 is MNHEY and CDR2 is SMNVEV (reference sequence). The V and J ends lost 2 bases and 2 bases, in that order; junction bases with no gene match: 4. This CDR3 has 15 amino acids. CDR3 protein: CASSLVAGGPYEQYF. The CDR3 DNA reads as TGTGCCAGCAGTTTAGTTGCGGGAGGGCCCTACGAGCAGTACTTC.

This clonotype came up many times. The chain recombines TRBV27 with TRBJ2-5; 7 nucleotides match TRBD2. V shed 2 bases, J shed 4 bases, and the junction held 4 bases outside the gene matches. There are 14 residues in the CDR3. Per germline, CDR1 MNHEY and CDR2 SMNVEV (reference sequence). As DNA, the CDR3 is TGTGCCAGCAGTTTAGCGGGAGTCAGAGAGACCCAGTACTTC. This translates into CASSLAGVRETQYF.

This clonotype was seen at least ten times. The genes are TRBV4-2 and TRBJ2-3; D is possibly TRBD2 (5 bases). V dropped 2 bases and J dropped 2 bases, with 17 bases sitting between them. Germline CDR1 LGHNA, CDR2 YNFKEQ. CDR3 length: 17 amino acids. CDR3 coding DNA: TGTGCCAGCAGCCAAAAGGGATGGCTAGCAGACACAGATACGCAGTATTTT. The encoded protein is CASSQKGWLADTDTQYF.

This clonotype was detected many times. The rearrangement uses TRBV28 and TRBJ2-3; 8 nucleotides match TRBD2. Per germline, CDR1 MDHEN and CDR2 SYDVKM. Germline trimming cut 1 base from V and 7 bases from J; bases unmatched to any gene: 7. The CDR3 runs 15 residues. This CDR3 is CASSLSASGRHTQYF. The CDR3 nucleotides read TGTGCCAGCAGTTTATCGGCTAGCGGGCGGCATACGCAGTATTTT.

This clonotype was seen ten or more times. The CDR3 reads CASSLDRRSYEQYF. The CDR3 coding sequence is TGCGCCAGCAGCTTGGACCGGAGAAGCTACGAGCAGTACTTC. J is TRBJ2-7 and V is TRBV5-1; no definite D call. The CDR3 consists of 14 residues. Germline CDR1 SGHRS, CDR2 YFSETQ. Trimming stripped 0 bases from V and 3 bases from J, with 10 bases between.

This clonotype was picked up many times. V usage is TRBV20-1 and J usage is TRBJ2-3; D call uncertain. CDR1 and CDR2 (germline): DFQATT, SNEGSKA (reference sequence). The V gene lost 4 bases and the J gene lost 0 bases, with 14 bases spanning the gap. The CDR3 has 15 residues. CDR3: CSAITGSISTDTQYF. CDR3 coding DNA: TGCAGTGCTATCACGGGTAGCATAAGCACAGATACGCAGTATTTT.

This clonotype has a count of ten or more. A single base separates this from a much larger clone, so it may be a read error. The CDR3 end shows no conserved phenylalanine or tryptophan, and so a read error is likely. The rearrangement links TRBV3-1 to TRBJ2-3; a possible D gene is TRBD2 (6 bases). The V end was cut by 5 bases, the J end by 0 bases, with 15 bases between. This CDR3 contains 16 residues. Germline-derived CDR1 and CDR2 are LGHDT and YNNKEL (reference sequence). The CDR3 DNA sequence: TGTGCCAGCAGCAGACGGAGGGCCCAAAGCACAGATACGCAGTATCTT. Residues: CASSRRRAQSTDTQYL.

The V gene is TRBV5-1, the J gene TRBJ2-5; no reliable D call. The CDR3 covers 13 residues. V was trimmed by 0 bases and J by 1 base, leaving 4 bases between them. CDR1 SGHRS and CDR2 YFSETQ come from the germline V gene. The CDR3 reads CASSLAVQETQYF. The DNA of the CDR3 is TGCGCCAGCAGCTTGGCAGTCCAAGAGACCCAGTACTTC.

Many counts were recorded for this clonotype. This chain connects TRBV6-5 to TRBJ2-2, with D perhaps matching TRBD2 (6 bases). V lost 7 bases and J lost 5, with 14 bases in between. The CDR3 consists of 14 residues. CDR1 MNHEY and CDR2 SVGAGI come from the germline V gene. The CDR3 DNA reads TGTGCCAGCAACCCGGGAGTGGGGACCGGGGAGCTGTTTTTT. It is translated as CASNPGVGTGELFF.

In regard to this clonotype: Possible read error: a much larger clone is one base away. The CDR3: CASGSNRDRGRETQYF. As DNA, the CDR3 is TGTGCCAGCGGCTCAAATCGGGACAGGGGGCGAGAGACCCAGTACTTC. The chain is built from TRBV7-2 and TRBJ2-5, with 12 bases aligning to TRBD1. The germline V gene has CDR1 SGHTA and CDR2 FQGNSA. The CDR3 consists of 16 residues. V lost 8 bases, J lost 4 bases, and 11 bases stayed unmatched.

As regards this clonotype: A read error may account for a junction end that differs from germline. CDR3 protein: CASSQKPRLAGFTGELLF. For the CDR3, the DNA is TGTGCCAGCAGCCAAAAGCCCCGTCTAGCGGGATTTACCGGGGAGCTGCTTTTT. The J gene is TRBJ2-2, the V gene TRBV7-3; 9 bases are shared with TRBD2. Germline-derived CDR1 and CDR2 are SGHTA and FQGTGA. The length of the CDR3 is 18 residues.